Following are 12 T cell receptor beta chains from one sample sequenced in a study of B cell selection in AIRE deficiency. Sequencing used immunoSEQ multiplex PCR; TCRdb keeps in-frame clones, though not all of them. The sample consists of around 18,000 clones, about 93% of them appearing once. Regulatory T cells were sorted as CD4+CD25hiCD127low/negative cells. Sequenced sample: CD4+CD25+ Tregs sorted from PBMCs. All receptors derive from a human donor in good health.

In DNA form, the CDR3 reads TGTGCCAGCAGCCAAGAACTTTCGGGGAGCACCGGGGAGCTGTTTTTT. This codes for CASSQELSGSTGELFF. The chain has TRBV4-2 and TRBJ2-2; maybe TRBD2 (5 bases). Between the trimmed V and J ends, which lost 0 bases and 4 bases, there was a span of 12 bases. The CDR3 has 16 amino acids. Germline values: CDR1 LGHNA, CDR2 YNFKEQ.

This chain links TRBV5-3 with TRBJ1-2; maybe TRBD1 (6 bases). TRBV5-3 is designated an ORF whose function remains uncertain. V lost 8 bases to trimming and J lost 4 bases, with 21 bases between them. The CDR3 sequence is 15 residues long. The CDR3: CASSAQVWGAYGYTF. As DNA, the CDR3 is TGTGCCAGCAGCGCCCAGGTGTGGGGGGCCTATGGCTACACCTTC.

The chain carries TRBV15 and TRBJ1-6; the D gene is possibly TRBD1 (6 bases). The CDR3 loop spans 16 amino acids. The germline gives CDR1 LNHNV, CDR2 YYDKDF (reference sequence). V lost 3 bases, J lost 7 bases, and 16 bases lay in between. Written as DNA, the CDR3 is TGTGCCACCAGCAGCCGAGGACAGCTTAGAAATTCACCCCTCCACTTT. The encoded protein is CATSSRGQLRNSPLHF.

The gene calls are TRBV19 and TRBJ2-1, with TRBD1 matching 8 bases. CDR3 size: 14 residues. Germline assignment: CDR1 LNHDA and CDR2 SQIVND (reference sequence). Trimming removed 5 bases from V and 6 bases from J; junction bases left unmatched: 6. The CDR3 bases are TGTGCCAGTAGTTCAGGGGGCGTTTTCAATGAGCAGTTCTTC. Amino acids: CASSSGGVFNEQFF.

The V gene is TRBV5-1, the J gene TRBJ1-4; D not certain. Germline V gene data show CDR1 as SGHRS and CDR2 as YFSETQ. Trimming took 2 bases from V and 4 from J, leaving 6 bases between them. The CDR3 is 13 residues long. The DNA of the CDR3 is TGCGCCAGCAGCTTCGGCATTAATGAAAAACTGTTTTTT. This translates into CASSFGINEKLFF. Based on the CDR3 plus reference TRBV5-1 and TRBJ1-4, the full variable domain is KAGVTQTPRYLIKTRGQQVTLSCSPISGHRSVSWYQQTPGQGLQFLFEYFSETQRNKGNFPGRFSGRQFSNSRSEMNVSTLELGDSALYLCASSFGINEKLFFGSGTQLSVL.

In this sample, this clone turned up once. The chain uses TRBV5-1 and TRBJ2-1, with TRBD2 matching over 8 bases. The CDR3 extends over 15 amino acids. V lost 0 bases to trimming and J lost 4 bases; unmatched junction nucleotides: 3. CDR1 and CDR2 (germline): SGHRS, YFSETQ. CDR3 in DNA: TGCGCCAGCAGCTTGGTTAGCGGGACTTACAATGAGCAGTTCTTC. This sequence encodes CASSLVSGTYNEQFF.

The chain employs TRBV6-1 and TRBJ1-6, with TRBD1 matching over 7 bases. Germline V CDR1 and CDR2: MNHNS, SASEGT. V shed 4 bases and J 4 bases; nucleotides not matched to a gene: 7. The CDR3 consists of 16 residues. Written as DNA, the CDR3 is TGTGCCAGCAGTGTTAGTGGGACAGCTTATAATTCACCCCTCCACTTT. This codes for CASSVSGTAYNSPLHF.

The V call is TRBV25-1, the J call TRBJ1-6; the D gene is possibly TRBD1 (6 bases). Trimming stripped 2 bases from V and 4 bases from J, with 9 bases between. Per the germline V gene, CDR1 is MGHDK and CDR2 is SYGVNS. The CDR3 sequence is 15 residues long. The CDR3, as DNA: TGTGCCAGCAGTGAACAAGGACAGTATAATTCACCCCTCCACTTT. Its protein is CASSEQGQYNSPLHF.

The chain combines TRBV5-6 with TRBJ1-2; the D is unclear. The CDR3 spans 14 residues. V lost 6 bases and J 7 bases, leaving 19 bases between the germline ends. Germline V gene data show CDR1 as SGHDT and CDR2 as YYEEEE. The CDR3 DNA reads as TGTGCCAGCACCACCCCTCAGGAAACTGGTGGCTACACCTTC. As protein: CASTTPQETGGYTF.

This CDR3 reads CATRTAINEKLFF. The CDR3 coding sequence is TGTGCCACCAGGACAGCTATAAATGAAAAACTGTTTTTT. The chain has TRBV28 and TRBJ1-4; the D gene is possibly TRBD1 (6 bases). The length of the CDR3 is 13 residues. V shed 10 bases and J shed 5 bases, with 14 bases lying between them. Germline CDR1 reads MDHEN; CDR2 reads SYDVKM.

This sequence joins TRBV4-2 and TRBJ2-7, with no clear D. The CDR3 spans 12 residues. Germline V lookup: CDR1 LGHNA, CDR2 YNFKEQ. V was trimmed by 0 bases and J by 6 bases, leaving 6 bases between them. The CDR3 nucleotides read TGTGCCAGCAGCCAAGAGGTCGGCGAGCAGTACTTC. The encoded protein is CASSQEVGEQYF.

CDR3 DNA: TGTGCCAGCAGCCAGGACAGGCTACTACCTTTCTTT. Its translation: CASSQDRLLPFF. J is TRBJ1-1 and V is TRBV13, with 7 bases that match TRBD1. The ends lost 5 bases at V and 12 bases at J; junction bases unmatched: 9. The germline V gene has CDR1 PRHDT and CDR2 FYEKMQ (reference sequence). This CDR3 contains 12 residues.